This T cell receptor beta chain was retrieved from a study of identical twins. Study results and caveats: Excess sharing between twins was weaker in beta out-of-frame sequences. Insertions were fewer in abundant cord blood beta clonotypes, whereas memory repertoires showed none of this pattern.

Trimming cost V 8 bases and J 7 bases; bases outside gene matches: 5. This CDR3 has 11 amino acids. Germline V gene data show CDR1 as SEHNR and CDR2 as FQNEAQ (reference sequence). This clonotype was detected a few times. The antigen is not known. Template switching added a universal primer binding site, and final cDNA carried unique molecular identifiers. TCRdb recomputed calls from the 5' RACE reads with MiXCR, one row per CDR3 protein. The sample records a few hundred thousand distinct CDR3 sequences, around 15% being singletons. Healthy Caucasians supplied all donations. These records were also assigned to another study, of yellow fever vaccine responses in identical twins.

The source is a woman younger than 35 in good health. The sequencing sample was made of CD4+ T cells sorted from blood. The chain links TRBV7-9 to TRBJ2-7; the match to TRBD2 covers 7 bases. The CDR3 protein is CASGGDGEQYF. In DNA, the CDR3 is TGTGCCAGCGGGGGGGATGGGGAGCAGTACTTC.